The 17 T cell receptor beta chains below were found in one sample sequenced in a study of blood T cell repertoires in COVID-19 (TCRdb year 2020). The protocol used for the library was the immunoSEQ multiplex PCR assay. TCRdb holds this immuneACCESS table with in-frame rearrangements only. Some clones are missing; in checked studies, unresolved V genes explain under half, and the rest has no known cause. The sample contains around 250,000 clones, around 90% of them found a single time. The top ten clones comprise 1.2% of the sample. The sample consisted of PBMCs or T cells enriched from blood (not recorded which). These receptors originate from a human donor in a cohort exposed to, infected with or recovered from COVID-19 (not recorded which). The donor label of this sample is uncertain.

The chain couples TRBV12-3 or TRBV12-4 to TRBJ2-1; a possible D gene is TRBD2 (5 bases). The CDR3 extends over 12 amino acids. V dropped 5 bases and J dropped 10 bases, with 12 bases sitting between them. The CDR3 sequence: CASSDGLWEQFF. CDR3 nucleotides: TGTGCCAGCAGTGACGGACTGTGGGAGCAGTTCTTC.

This chain joins TRBV3-1 (or the pseudogene TRBV3-2) and TRBJ2-2; 11 nucleotides line up with TRBD2. The CDR3 contains 16 residues. V lost 3 bases and J lost 4; bases outside the gene matches: 4. Germline lookup yields CDR1 LGHDT and CDR2 YNNKEL (reference sequence). The CDR3 DNA reads TGTGCCAGCAGCCAGATAGCGGGAGGGTCCACCGGGGAGCTGTTTTTT. Protein product: CASSQIAGGSTGELFF.

The chain joins TRBV6-5 to TRBJ1-2; D is possibly TRBD1 (6 bases). CDR1 is MNHEY and CDR2 is SVGAGI in the germline V gene. The CDR3 spans 15 residues. Trimming removed 2 bases at V and 1 base at J, with 11 bases between. CDR3: CASSYLGANNYGYTF. The CDR3, as DNA: TGTGCCAGCAGTTACCTGGGGGCGAATAACTATGGCTACACCTTC.

This clone was seen just once. This rearrangement joins TRBV6-5 to TRBJ2-3, with D possibly TRBD2 on 5 matching bases. Germline V CDR1 and CDR2: MNHEY, SVGAGI. The CDR3 is made up of 13 amino acids. Trimming stripped 2 bases from V and 3 bases from J, with 6 bases between. CDR3 in DNA: TGTGCCAGCAGTTACGGGGAGACAGATACGCAGTATTTT. It is translated as CASSYGETDTQYF.

The chain couples TRBV4-1 to TRBJ2-7, with 7 positions matching TRBD1. This CDR3 spans 15 amino acids. Per the germline V gene, CDR1 is MGHRA and CDR2 is YSYEKL. With V trimmed by 2 bases and J by 2 bases, 6 bases remained unmatched. The CDR3 region has the DNA TGCGCCAGCAGCCAAACTGGACAGGCAACCTACGAGCAGTACTTC. Translation: CASSQTGQATYEQYF.

The J gene is TRBJ2-5, the V gene TRBV2, with 13 bases matching TRBD2. V lost 1 base to trimming and J lost 1 base; unmatched junction nucleotides: 3. CDR3 length: 17 amino acids. Germline-derived CDR1 and CDR2 are SNHLY and FYNNEI. For the CDR3, the DNA is TGTGCCAGCAGTGAAGAACTAGCGGGGGGGAGCCAAGAGACCCAGTACTTC. This encodes CASSEELAGGSQETQYF.

V usage is TRBV11-3 and J usage is TRBJ1-6; 10 bases fit TRBD1. V was clipped by 2 bases and J by 5 bases; unmatched bases: 6. Germline assignment: CDR1 SGHNT and CDR2 YENEEA. The CDR3 covers 17 residues. CDR3 bases: TGTGCCAGCAGCTTAAAAGCAGGGACAGGGGATAATTCACCCCTCCACTTT. Its translation is CASSLKAGTGDNSPLHF.

The chain carries TRBV27 and TRBJ1-1; maybe TRBD1 (5 bases). V lost 2 bases to trimming and J lost 8 bases, with 9 bases between them. Germline V gene data show CDR1 as MNHEY and CDR2 as SMNVEV (reference sequence). This CDR3 is 12 amino acids long. Here the CDR3 DNA reads TGTGCCAGCAGTTTAGTCGGGGGAGAAGCTTTCTTT. Its translation is CASSLVGGEAFF.

This clone was observed a few times. This chain joins TRBV25-1 and TRBJ1-2; D unresolved. The CDR3 is 14 amino acids. The ends were cut back, 2 bases at V and 6 bases at J, with 13 bases in the middle. Germline assignment: CDR1 MGHDK and CDR2 SYGVNS. Here the CDR3 reads CASSEPSRLNGYTF. DNA for the CDR3: TGTGCCAGCAGTGAACCGTCGAGGCTCAATGGCTACACCTTC.

This chain connects TRBV5-4 to TRBJ1-3; D ambiguous. Germline V gene lookup returns CDR1 SGHNT and CDR2 YYREEE (reference sequence). V was pared by 1 base and J by 2 bases, with 13 bases between. The CDR3 totals 16 residues. CDR3 region: CASSLFGTGAGNTIYF. The CDR3 coding sequence is TGTGCCAGCAGCTTGTTCGGAACGGGAGCTGGAAACACCATATATTTT. The variable domain in full, completed from reference TRBV5-4 and TRBJ1-3, reads ETGVTQSPTHLIKTRGQQVTLRCSSQSGHNTVSWYQQALGQGPQFIFQYYREEENGRGNFPPRFSGLQFPNYSSELNVNALELDDSALYLCASSLFGTGAGNTIYFGEGSWLTVV.

This sequence joins TRBV4-2 and TRBJ1-2; TRBD1 matches 7 bases. Germline V gives CDR1 LGHNA, CDR2 YNFKEQ. V lost 5 bases to trimming and J lost 2 bases; unmatched junction nucleotides: 5. CDR3 length: 14 residues. The DNA for the CDR3 is TGTGCCAGCAGCACCGAGGGACAGAACTATGGCTACACCTTC. As protein: CASSTEGQNYGYTF.

This sequence joins TRBV29-1 and TRBJ2-7; TRBD2 matches 7 bases. V dropped 4 bases and J dropped 1; count of bases not matched to a gene: 1. CDR1 and CDR2 (germline): SQVTM, ANQGSEA. The CDR3 loop spans 12 amino acids. The CDR3 region is CSVGGGSYEQYF. The CDR3 region has the DNA TGCAGCGTTGGGGGGGGATCCTACGAGCAGTACTTC.

This clone was picked up a small number of times. V usage is TRBV7-8 and J usage is TRBJ2-7; D gene unclear. The CDR3 has 14 residues. The V end lost 1 base, the J end lost 1 base, and 8 bases lay between the germline ends. Germline V gene lookup returns CDR1 SGHVS and CDR2 FQNEAQ. The CDR3 nucleotides are TGTGCCAGCAGCTTAGATCTCAGTTCCTACGAGCAGTACTTC. Encoded protein: CASSLDLSSYEQYF.

The V call is TRBV2, the J call TRBJ1-2, with 8 bases that match TRBD1. The V gene's germline CDR1 is SNHLY and CDR2 FYNNEI. V lost 2 bases and J lost 6; bases outside the gene matches: 17. The CDR3 has 18 amino acids. Here the CDR3 DNA reads TGTGCCAGCAGTGAATTTCCTGGACAGGGTATCCCAGAGCATGGCTACACCTTC. Protein: CASSEFPGQGIPEHGYTF.

The chain recombines TRBV24-1 with TRBJ1-1, with TRBD1 as a possible D gene (6 bases). Deletions cut 4 bases from V and 10 bases from J, with 15 bases between. The CDR3 loop spans 13 amino acids. CDR1 KGHDR and CDR2 SFDVKD come from the germline V gene. CDR3 loop: CATSDRGQSRAFF. The CDR3 bases are TGTGCCACCAGTGACCGAGGACAGAGTAGAGCTTTCTTT.

The chain combines TRBV18 with TRBJ1-2; 8 nucleotides line up with TRBD1. The CDR3 is made up of 17 amino acids. The V segment lost 3 bases and the J segment 3 bases; nucleotides outside the gene matches: 12. Looked up from germline, CDR1 is KGHSH and CDR2 is LQKENI. The DNA of the CDR3 is TGTGCCAGCTCACCCTCCCCTCGACAGGGGTTACACTATGGCTACACCTTC. This sequence encodes CASSPSPRQGLHYGYTF.

The chain has TRBV21-1 and TRBJ1-3; whether TRBD1, the table's D call, matches the DNA was not checked. TRBV21-1 corresponds to a pseudogene. The CDR3 spans 17 residues. In DNA form, the CDR3 reads TGTGCCAGCAGCAAAGTACGGCAGGGGAGAACTGGAAACACCATATATTTT. As protein: CASSKVRQGRTGNTIYF.